The 5 T cell receptor beta chains below all came from one sample that was sequenced in a study of cytomegalovirus exposure and HLA in healthy donors. Assay: immunoSEQ multiplex PCR; the TCRdb copy retains only in-frame clones and omits some. Here the sample spans approximately 160,000 clones, about 90% being singletons. Sequencing used PBMCs. The receptors were sampled from a woman aged 18-29 years in good health and CMV-seropositive.

The CDR3 protein is CASSPGTSEYNEQFF. In DNA, the CDR3 is TGTGCCAGCAGCCCCGGGACTAGCGAGTACAATGAGCAGTTCTTC. The chain combines TRBV6-5 with TRBJ2-1; TRBD2 agrees at 10 bases. Germline trimming cut 6 bases from V and 4 bases from J; bases unmatched to any gene: 6. There are 15 residues in the CDR3. Looked up from germline, CDR1 is MNHEY and CDR2 is SVGAGI.

The chain has TRBV9 and TRBJ2-6; no clear D gene. Germline loops: CDR1 SGDLS, CDR2 YYNGEE. The CDR3 is made up of 15 amino acids. V lost 0 bases and J lost 0, with 4 bases in between. The CDR3: CASSVVSSGANVLTF. As DNA, the CDR3 is TGTGCCAGCAGCGTAGTCAGCTCTGGGGCCAACGTCCTGACTTTC.

The chain combines TRBV28 with TRBJ1-3, with D uncertain. CDR3 size: 14 residues. Germline lookup yields CDR1 MDHEN and CDR2 SYDVKM. The V end lost 5 bases, the J end lost 0 bases, and 8 bases lay between the germline ends. CDR3 loop: CASSPPSSGNTIYF. CDR3 in DNA: TGTGCCAGCAGTCCGCCGAGCTCTGGAAACACCATATATTTT.

J is TRBJ2-5 and V is TRBV6-5; 7 nucleotides line up with TRBD1. This CDR3 is built from 14 residues. Germline V gives CDR1 MNHEY, CDR2 SVGAGI. Germline trimming cut 4 bases from V and 0 bases from J; bases unmatched to any gene: 2. The chain's CDR3 is CASSSTGNQETQYF. CDR3 bases: TGTGCCAGCAGTTCGACAGGGAACCAAGAGACCCAGTACTTC.

This chain uses TRBV30 with TRBJ2-1; D is undetermined. Germline values: CDR1 GTSNPN, CDR2 SVGIG (reference sequence). The CDR3 is 11 residues long. V was cut by 5 bases and J by 5 bases, with 7 bases left in between. CDR3 amino acids: CAWDTDNEQFF. In DNA form, the CDR3 reads TGTGCCTGGGACACCGACAATGAGCAGTTCTTC.